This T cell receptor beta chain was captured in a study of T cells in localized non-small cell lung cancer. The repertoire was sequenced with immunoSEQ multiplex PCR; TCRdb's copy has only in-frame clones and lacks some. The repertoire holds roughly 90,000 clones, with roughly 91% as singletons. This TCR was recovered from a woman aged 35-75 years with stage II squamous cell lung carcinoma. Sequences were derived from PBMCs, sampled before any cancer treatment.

CDR3 amino acids: CATSRDYLDGYTF. For the CDR3, the DNA is TGTGCCACCAGCAGAGACTACCTGGATGGCTACACCTTC. This chain uses TRBV15 with TRBJ1-2, with D unresolved. The CDR3 extends over 13 amino acids. Trimming pared 0 bases from V and 6 bases from J, leaving 8 bases between. Germline values: CDR1 LNHNV, CDR2 YYDKDF (reference sequence).